The clone carrying this T cell receptor (beta chain) was recorded once. Antigen unknown. With a much larger clone just one base away, this may be a read error. Amplification of TCR beta CDR3 regions was performed using RNA transcripts as template. The primer set for the first-round RT-PCR of the TCR CDR3 was HTBI. TCRdb reprocessed the multiplex PCR reads via MiXCR and lists one record per CDR3 protein. The data contain around 620,000 distinct CDR3 sequences, roughly 17% of them singletons. V was pared by 3 bases and J by 0 bases, with 6 bases between. The germline V gene encodes CDR1 GTSNPN and CDR2 SVGIG (reference sequence). This CDR3 is 13 amino acids long. Uncontrolled infection, other autoimmune disease, pregnancy or lactation led to exclusion. The diagnoses drew upon clinical symptoms, serum thyroxine and TRAb, thyroid ultrasound and orbital computed tomography. PBMCs were sourced from more than 9 ml fresh peripheral blood.

The entry originates in a study of T cells in Graves' hyperthyroidism and ophthalmopathy. Overall study results and limits: Ophthalmopathy and stable hyperthyroidism were separated by a 13 V-J model.

The gene calls are TRBV30 and TRBJ2-1; D is unresolved. Material for sequencing was blood. The clonotype was recovered from a young woman with Graves' hyperthyroidism. In DNA, the CDR3 is TGTGCCTGGAGGGTAAGCTCCTACAATGAGCAGTTCTTC. It encodes CAWRVSSYNEQFF.